Listed here are 18 T cell receptor beta chains from one sample, sequenced in a study of cytomegalovirus exposure and HLA in healthy donors. The PCR ran on 60 Vbeta and 13 Jbeta primers. Generated by immunoSEQ multiplex PCR, the TCRdb table keeps only in-frame clones and is missing some. The table has about 150,000 clones, 70% to 80% seen once. Specimen: PBMCs. These receptor sequences come from a man aged 25-40 years in good health and CMV-seropositive.

The chain couples TRBV7-9 to TRBJ1-4; weak D call: TRBD1 (6 bases). The CDR3 spans 18 residues. V was shortened by 3 bases and J by 4 bases, with 21 bases between the two germline ends. Germline V gene lookup returns CDR1 SEHNR and CDR2 FQNEAQ (reference sequence). The DNA for the CDR3 is TGTGCCAGCAGCTTCTTAAGGGGCTCGACAGGCCTTAATGAAAAACTGTTTTTT. Its protein product is CASSFLRGSTGLNEKLFF. The whole variable domain, filled in from reference TRBV7-9 and TRBJ1-4, reads DTGVSQNPRHKITKRGQNVTFRCDPISEHNRLYWYRQTLGQGPEFLTYFQNEAQLEKSRLLSDRFSAERPKGSFSTLEIQRTEQGDSAMYLCASSFLRGSTGLNEKLFFGSGTQLSVL.

This chain joins TRBV9 and TRBJ2-3; TRBD2 is a possible D gene (5 bases). V was pared by 2 bases and J by 2 bases, with 15 bases between. The CDR3 has 16 residues. Germline CDR1 is SGDLS and CDR2 is YYNGEE. This chain's CDR3 is CASSVREGSHTDTQYF. CDR3 coding DNA: TGTGCCAGCAGCGTGCGCGAGGGCTCACACACAGATACGCAGTATTTT.

This clone was observed a handful of times. The chain carries TRBV5-6 and TRBJ2-5; the match to TRBD2 covers 9 bases. This CDR3 is built from 17 residues. The germline CDR1 and CDR2 sequences are SGHDT and YYEEEE. With 1 base clipped from V and 0 bases from J, the junction kept 7 bases outside the gene matches. This chain's CDR3 is CASSLTLAGAYQETQYF. The CDR3 nucleotides are TGTGCCAGCAGCTTGACGTTAGCGGGGGCCTACCAAGAGACCCAGTACTTC.

Only a few counts were recorded for this clone. The rearrangement joins TRBV5-6 to TRBJ2-3, with no clear D. CDR1 and CDR2 (germline): SGHDT, YYEEEE. The V gene lost 1 base and the J gene lost 4 bases, with 4 bases spanning the gap. The CDR3 runs 12 residues. CDR3 residues: CASSLSADTQYF. The CDR3 DNA reads as TGTGCCAGCAGCTTGTCTGCAGATACGCAGTATTTT.

This chain links TRBV7-2 with TRBJ1-5; 11 bases are shared with TRBD1. Germline trimming cut 5 bases from V and 6 bases from J; bases unmatched to any gene: 9. In germline, CDR1 is SGHTA, CDR2 FQGNSA. This CDR3 is 16 amino acids long. The CDR3 nucleotides read TGTGCCAGCAGCCAAAGCGGACAGGGGGCGGGTCAGCCCCAGCATTTT. It specifies CASSQSGQGAGQPQHF.

The chain couples TRBV27 to TRBJ2-7; 9 nucleotides line up with TRBD1. CDR1 and CDR2 from the germline V gene are MNHEY and SMNVEV (reference sequence). CDR3 length: 13 residues. The V gene end was trimmed by 8 bases and the J gene end by 2 bases; junction bases not matched to a gene: 4. CDR3 in DNA: TGTGCCAGCCGAGGACAGGGGCCCTACGAGCAGTACTTC. Protein: CASRGQGPYEQYF.

This clone has a count of ten or more. Other DNA variants within this sample encode the same CDR3. V and J are TRBV6-1 and TRBJ1-5; no reliable D call. CDR1 MNHNS and CDR2 SASEGT come from the germline V gene. Trimming removed 3 bases at V and 3 bases at J, with 6 bases between. The CDR3 is 13 residues long. CDR3 nucleotides: TGTGCCAGCAGTGACCTTTTCAATCAGCCCCAGCATTTT. As protein: CASSDLFNQPQHF.

This chain's CDR3 is CASSRSQPQHF. CDR3 DNA sequence: TGCGCCAGCAGTCGGAGTCAGCCCCAGCATTTT. This sequence joins TRBV10-1 and TRBJ1-5; no clear D. CDR3 length equals 11 residues. Germline CDR1 and CDR2: WNHNN and SYGVQD (reference sequence). Deletions cut 5 bases from V and 6 bases from J, with 5 bases between.

The chain is built from TRBV14 and TRBJ1-4; 8 nucleotides line up with TRBD1. V dropped 5 bases and J dropped 8; count of bases not matched to a gene: 10. CDR1 and CDR2 from the germline V gene are SGHDN and FVKESK. CDR3 size: 15 residues. The CDR3 DNA reads TGTGCCAGCAGCTCCTGGACAGGGCCTCACGAAAAACTGTTTTTT. Its protein is CASSSWTGPHEKLFF.

The chain recombines TRBV7-3 with TRBJ2-3; 7 nucleotides match TRBD2. The germline V gene has CDR1 SGHTA and CDR2 FQGTGA. The CDR3 runs 14 residues. J was trimmed by 0 bases and V by 4 bases; bases with no gene match: 1. The CDR3 protein is CASSSRGSTDTQYF. The CDR3 DNA follows: TGTGCCAGCAGCTCGCGGGGGAGCACAGATACGCAGTATTTT. Complete variable domain (other parts from reference TRBV7-3 and TRBJ2-3): GAGVSQTPSNKVTEKGKYVELRCDPISGHTALYWYRQSLGQGPEFLIYFQGTGAADDSGLPNDRFFAVRPEGSVSTLKIQRTERGDSAVYLCASSSRGSTDTQYFGPGTRLTVL.

This chain links TRBV2 with TRBJ2-1, with 14 bases matching TRBD2. The germline gives CDR1 SNHLY, CDR2 FYNNEI. The CDR3 is 14 amino acids. Unmatched junction bases numbered 7, after V lost 3 bases and J lost 15 bases. Written as DNA, the CDR3 is TGTGCCAGCAGTGAGTCGGGACTAGCGGGAGTTCCGTTCTTC. Translated: CASSESGLAGVPFF.

This clone was observed a handful of times. The chain combines TRBV7-2 with TRBJ2-2; TRBD2 agrees at 11 bases. Trimming removed 6 bases from V and 3 bases from J; junction bases left unmatched: 9. Germline V gene sequence: CDR1 SGHTA, CDR2 FQGNSA. The CDR3 runs 17 residues. In DNA form, the CDR3 reads TGTGCCAGCAGGCCTATAGCGGGGGGGTTCTACACCGGGGAGCTGTTTTTT. Protein: CASRPIAGGFYTGELFF.

The chain couples TRBV5-1 to TRBJ2-2; TRBD2 matches at 8 bases. Unmatched junction bases numbered 7, after V lost 4 bases and J lost 2 bases. CDR3 length: 16 residues. Looked up from germline, CDR1 is SGHRS and CDR2 is YFSETQ. The DNA for the CDR3 is TGCGCCAGCAGCCTAATTAGCGGGGCTAACACCGGGGAGCTGTTTTTT. It yields the protein CASSLISGANTGELFF.

J is TRBJ2-1 and V is TRBV5-6; 9 positions agree with TRBD2. CDR3 size: 16 residues. Germline CDR1 is SGHDT and CDR2 is YYEEEE. With 2 bases clipped from V and 10 bases from J, the junction kept 13 bases outside the gene matches. CDR3: CASSLGTSLFGGEQFF. In DNA, the CDR3 is TGTGCCAGCAGCTTAGGGACTAGCCTATTTGGGGGAGAGCAGTTCTTC.

The V and J genes are TRBV30 and TRBJ2-7, with 9 bases aligning to TRBD2. Per germline, CDR1 GTSNPN and CDR2 SVGIG (reference sequence). Trimming at V came to 8 bases and at J to 6 bases, leaving 14 bases not matched to a gene. The length of the CDR3 is 14 residues. In nucleotides, the CDR3 is TGTGCCCGTAGCGGGCGGGGGGGCGGCAGCGAGCAGTACTTC. This codes for CARSGRGGGSEQYF.

This chain links TRBV7-7 with TRBJ2-7, with a tentative D call TRBD1 (5 bases). Germline V gives CDR1 SSHAT, CDR2 FNYEAQ (reference sequence). Deletions cut 6 bases from V and 5 bases from J, with 17 bases between. This CDR3 spans 14 amino acids. The CDR3 region is CASSIGASNHEQYF. DNA of the CDR3: TGTGCCAGCAGTATAGGGGCCAGCAACCACGAGCAGTACTTC.

V and J are TRBV15 and TRBJ1-1, with TRBD1 as a possible D gene (5 bases). V lost 1 base to trimming and J lost 2 bases, with 11 bases between them. The length of the CDR3 is 15 residues. Looked up from germline, CDR1 is LNHNV and CDR2 is YYDKDF (reference sequence). Written as DNA, the CDR3 is TGTGCCACCAGCAGAGTCCAGGGTCATAACACTGAAGCTTTCTTT. Its protein product is CATSRVQGHNTEAFF.

J is TRBJ1-6 and V is TRBV4-2; no reliable D call. The germline gives CDR1 LGHNA, CDR2 YNFKEQ. The CDR3 sequence is 14 residues long. The ends were cut back, 0 bases at V and 5 bases at J, with 5 bases in the middle. In nucleotides, the CDR3 is TGTGCCAGCAGCCAAGATACAGATAATTCACCCCTCCACTTT. Its protein product is CASSQDTDNSPLHF.